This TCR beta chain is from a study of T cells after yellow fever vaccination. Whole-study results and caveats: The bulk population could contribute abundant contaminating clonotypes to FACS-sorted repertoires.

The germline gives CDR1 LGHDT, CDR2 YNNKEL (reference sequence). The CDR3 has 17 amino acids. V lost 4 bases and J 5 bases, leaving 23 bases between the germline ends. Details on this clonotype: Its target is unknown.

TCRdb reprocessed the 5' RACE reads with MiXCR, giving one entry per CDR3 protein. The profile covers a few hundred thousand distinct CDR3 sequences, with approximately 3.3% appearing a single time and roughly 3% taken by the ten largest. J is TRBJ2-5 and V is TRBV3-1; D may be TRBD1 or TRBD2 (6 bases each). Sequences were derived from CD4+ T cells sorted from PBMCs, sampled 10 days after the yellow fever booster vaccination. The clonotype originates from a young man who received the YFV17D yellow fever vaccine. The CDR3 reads CASSPQKGGTLGETQYF. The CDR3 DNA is TGTGCCAGCAGCCCGCAGAAGGGGGGCACCCTGGGGGAGACCCAGTACTTC.